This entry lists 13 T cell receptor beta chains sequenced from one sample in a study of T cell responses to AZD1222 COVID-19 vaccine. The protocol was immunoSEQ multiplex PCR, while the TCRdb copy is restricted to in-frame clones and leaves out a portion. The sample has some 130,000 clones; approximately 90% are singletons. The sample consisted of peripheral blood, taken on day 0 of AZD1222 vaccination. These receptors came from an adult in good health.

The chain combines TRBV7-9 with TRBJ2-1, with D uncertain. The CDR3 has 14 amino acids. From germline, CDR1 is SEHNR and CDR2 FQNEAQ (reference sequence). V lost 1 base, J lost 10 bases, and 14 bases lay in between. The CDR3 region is CASSLVNSENEQFF. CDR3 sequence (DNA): TGTGCCAGCAGCTTAGTGAATAGTGAAAACGAGCAGTTCTTC.

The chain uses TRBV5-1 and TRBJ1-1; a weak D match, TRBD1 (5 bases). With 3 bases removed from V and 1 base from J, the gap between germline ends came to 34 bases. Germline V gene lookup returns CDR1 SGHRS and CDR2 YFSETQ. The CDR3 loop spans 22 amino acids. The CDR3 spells CASSSKGSTGHNLVVTNTEAFF. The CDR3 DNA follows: TGCGCCAGCAGCTCAAAAGGGTCCACAGGACATAATCTTGTAGTCACGAACACTGAAGCTTTCTTT.

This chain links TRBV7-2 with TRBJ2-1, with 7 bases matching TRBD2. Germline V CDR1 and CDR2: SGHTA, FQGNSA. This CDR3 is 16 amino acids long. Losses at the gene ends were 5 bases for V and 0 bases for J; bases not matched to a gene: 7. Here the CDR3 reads CASSRGGGSSYNEQFF. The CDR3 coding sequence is TGTGCCAGCAGCCGCGGCGGCGGGAGCTCCTACAATGAGCAGTTCTTC.

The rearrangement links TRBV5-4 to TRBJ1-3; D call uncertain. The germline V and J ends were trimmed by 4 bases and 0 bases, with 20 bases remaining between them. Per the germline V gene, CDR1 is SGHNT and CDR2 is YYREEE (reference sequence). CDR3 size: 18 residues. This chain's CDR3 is CASSPDPGSPHSGNTIYF. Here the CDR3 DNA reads TGTGCCAGCAGCCCGGACCCTGGATCCCCCCACTCTGGAAACACCATATATTTT.

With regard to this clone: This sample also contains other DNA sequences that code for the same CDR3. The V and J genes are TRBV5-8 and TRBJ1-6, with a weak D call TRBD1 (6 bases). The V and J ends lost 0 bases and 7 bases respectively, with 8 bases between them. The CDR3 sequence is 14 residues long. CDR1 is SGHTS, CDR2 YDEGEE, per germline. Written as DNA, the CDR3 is TGTGCCAGCAGCTTGGTGCAGGGGAATTCACCCCTCCACTTT. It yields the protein CASSLVQGNSPLHF.

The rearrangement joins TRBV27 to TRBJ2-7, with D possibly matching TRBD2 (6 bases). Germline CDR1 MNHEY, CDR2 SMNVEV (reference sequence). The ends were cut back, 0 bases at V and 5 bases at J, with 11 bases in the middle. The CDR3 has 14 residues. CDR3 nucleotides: TGTGCCAGCAGTTTATCGGTCCCTAGCGACGAGCAGTACTTC. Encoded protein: CASSLSVPSDEQYF.

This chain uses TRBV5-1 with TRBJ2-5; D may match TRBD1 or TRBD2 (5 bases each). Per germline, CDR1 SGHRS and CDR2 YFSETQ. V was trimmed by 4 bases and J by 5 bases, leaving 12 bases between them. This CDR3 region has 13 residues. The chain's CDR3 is CASSEGWGETQYF. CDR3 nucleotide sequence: TGCGCCAGCAGCGAGGGGTGGGGGGAGACCCAGTACTTC.

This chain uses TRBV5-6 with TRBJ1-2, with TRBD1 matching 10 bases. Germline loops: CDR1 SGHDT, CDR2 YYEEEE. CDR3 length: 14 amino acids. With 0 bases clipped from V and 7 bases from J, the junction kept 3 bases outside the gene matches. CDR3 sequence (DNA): TGTGCCAGCAGCTTGGGGACAGGGGGTAGTGGCTACACCTTC. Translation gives CASSLGTGGSGYTF.

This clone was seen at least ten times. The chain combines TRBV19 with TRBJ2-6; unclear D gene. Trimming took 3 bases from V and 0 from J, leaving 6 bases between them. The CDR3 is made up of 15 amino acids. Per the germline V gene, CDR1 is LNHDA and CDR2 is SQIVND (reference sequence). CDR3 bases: TGTGCCAGTAGTATCGAGGTCTCTGGGGCCAACGTCCTGACTTTC. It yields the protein CASSIEVSGANVLTF.

The CDR3 reads CASSPATGTKKTQYF. CDR3 sequence (DNA): TGTGCCAGCAGCCCAGCGACGGGGACCAAAAAGACCCAGTACTTC. The J gene is TRBJ2-5, the V gene TRBV11-3, with D perhaps matching TRBD1 or TRBD2 (5 bases each). Germline V CDR1 and CDR2: SGHNT, YENEEA. Trimming shortened V by 5 bases and J by 6 bases, and 19 bases separated the two germline ends. This CDR3 has 15 residues. The whole variable domain, remainder taken from reference TRBV11-3 and TRBJ2-5, is EAGVVQSPRYKIIEKKQPVAFWCNPISGHNTLYWYLQNLGQGPELLIRYENEEAVDDSQLPKDRFSAERLKGVDSTLKIQPAELGDSAVYLCASSPATGTKKTQYFGPGTRLLVL.

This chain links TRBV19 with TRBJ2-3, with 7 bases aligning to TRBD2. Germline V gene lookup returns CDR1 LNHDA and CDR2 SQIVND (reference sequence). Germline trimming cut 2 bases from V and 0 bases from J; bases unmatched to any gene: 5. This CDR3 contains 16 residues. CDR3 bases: TGTGCCAGTAGTATATGGCGGGAGACCAGCACAGATACGCAGTATTTT. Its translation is CASSIWRETSTDTQYF.

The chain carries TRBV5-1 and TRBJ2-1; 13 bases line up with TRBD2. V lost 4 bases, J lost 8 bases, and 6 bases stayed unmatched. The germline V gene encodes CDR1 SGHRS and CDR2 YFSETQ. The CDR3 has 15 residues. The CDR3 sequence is CASSPGLAGFDEQFF. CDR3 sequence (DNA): TGCGCCAGCAGCCCGGGACTAGCGGGATTCGATGAGCAGTTCTTC.

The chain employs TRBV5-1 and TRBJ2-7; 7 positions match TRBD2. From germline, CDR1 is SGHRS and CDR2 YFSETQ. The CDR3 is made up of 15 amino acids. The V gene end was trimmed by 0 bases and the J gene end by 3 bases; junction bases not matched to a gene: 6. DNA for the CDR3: TGCGCCAGCAGCTTGGAAACGGGAGGAGTCTACGAGCAGTACTTC. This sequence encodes CASSLETGGVYEQYF.